The sequence of this TCR beta chain was determined in a study of sequential checkpoint blockade in melanoma (dated by TCRdb to the late 2010s). For the wider study: Using 1:1 randomization, the trial assigned patients either to first-line nivolumab followed by ipilimumab (arm A) or to ipilimumab followed by nivolumab (arm B). Both trial sequences were followed by maintenance nivolumab. DNA from around 95 pretreatment melanoma tumor samples underwent TCRbeta immunosequencing. For some 24 patients, matched tumor biopsies were obtained before treatment and at week 13, following single-agent nivolumab (arm A) or ipilimumab (arm B). In around 81% of the matched pre- and post-treatment tumor biopsy pairs, both biopsies came from the same lesion.

The CDR3 contains 15 residues, cysteine and phenylalanine counted. The CDR3 DNA has 45 bases and is translated from base 1. The germline V gene gives CDR1 as SQVTM and CDR2 as ANQGSEA. V lost 4 bases and J lost 7 bases, and the count of bases not matched to a germline gene is 12. The investigation overall reported the following: Among patients in arm A, the nivolumab-first arm, pretreatment tumor TIL clonality was associated with response (P = .04). Within-arm analyses of tumor T-cell fraction were constrained by small sample sizes and reduced statistical power. Tumor T-cell fraction and clonality were found to correlate with PD-L1 staining and CD8+ T-cell counts but not with mutational load. Patients whose tumor T-cell fraction and clonality increased by week 13 were about 30 times more likely to achieve clinical benefit. The response-prediction model combining TCR metrics and mutation burden needs validation in larger, independent patient cohorts.

The immunoSEQ Assay was used to immunosequence TCRbeta CDR3 regions from genomic DNA. Before high-throughput sequencing, the genomic DNA was amplified using bias-controlled multiplex PCR. The authors' pipeline ran thus. To quantify the absolute abundance of each unique TCRbeta CDR3 region, the sequences were collapsed and filtered. Clonality, defined as 1 minus Pielou's evenness, was calculated using only productive rearrangements. Tumor T-cell fraction was calculated by normalizing TCRbeta template counts to usable DNA, which was estimated from several housekeeping genes. A previously published method was used to identify clones whose frequencies were significantly greater in on-treatment samples than in baseline samples. The table was pulled from immuneACCESS by TCRdb, which kept in-frame rearrangements only. Such tables lose some clones; where checked, under half of the loss comes from unresolved V genes, and the rest has no known cause. That table gives V, J and clone size, and the DNA gave D and trimming. This sample has 9,500 to 15,000 clones in its table, and 26% of those were observed once. About 21% of the sample belongs to the ten largest clones.

Taken with the paper, the label for treatment or condition translates to: randomized to nivolumab then ipilimumab (arm A) or the reverse (arm B). None of the patients in the trial had previously been given DNA-damaging chemotherapy. The samples were obtained from melanoma patients enrolled in CheckMate 064, an open-label, randomized phase II trial testing sequential checkpoint blockade. Tumor TCR sequencing used genomic DNA from formalin-fixed paraffin-embedded (FFPE) tissue samples. Relative to its sample, this clone is medium-sized (0.01 to 0.1%). The antigen this receptor binds is unknown. Nothing much larger sits one base from this clone, and base qualities are not available.

The TCR comes from a human donor with melanoma. Source: tumor tissue (inferred from file names), taken from a patient given nivolumab and ipilimumab in sequence. Rearrangement joined TRBV29-1 to TRBJ2-3; TRBD2 fits 9 bases in the junction. The DNA sequence is TGCAGCGTTGGAGGGACTAGCCAAATTAGTAATACGCAGTATTTT. Its amino acids are CSVGGTSQISNTQYF.